Listed below are T cell receptor beta chains from one sample, sequenced in a study of PD-1 blockade in mismatch repair-deficient tumors. Method: immunoSEQ multiplex PCR; TCRdb's copy keeps in-frame clones and lacks some. The data hold about 39,000 clones, with over 80% observed a single time. The sequenced sample was PBMCs, obtained less than 40 weeks after starting pembrolizumab. The receptors were gathered from an adult with mismatch repair-deficient cancer. Each CDR3 is given with its conserved first and last residue. A D gene is named only where the DNA matches it firmly. Clone size is shown for a subset of rows, as once, few, many or a class of expanded clone.

CDR3: CASSFGGFYNEQFF
DNA: TGTGCCAGCAGCTTTGGAGGATTCTACAATGAGCAGTTCTTC
D: NA
size: NA
V: TRBV11-2
J: TRBJ2-1

CDR3: CSVGTANEKLFF
DNA: TGCAGCGTTGGGACAGCTAATGAAAAACTGTTTTTT
D: NA
size: NA
V: TRBV29-1
J: TRBJ1-4

CDR3: CASSVTGAGETQYF
DNA: TGTGCCAGCAGCGTGACAGGGGCCGGCGAGACCCAGTACTTC
D: TRBD1
size: once
V: TRBV9
J: TRBJ2-5

CDR3: CASSLGRDRPYEQYF
DNA: TGTGCCAGCAGCTTGGGGCGGGACAGACCCTACGAGCAGTACTTC
D: NA
size: NA
V: TRBV5-8
J: TRBJ2-7

CDR3: CASSPGTDPGNTIYF
DNA: TGTGCCAGCTCACCAGGGACAGATCCTGGAAACACCATATATTTT
D: TRBD1
size: NA
V: TRBV18
J: TRBJ1-3

CDR3: CASSQGLAGGGEQYF
DNA: TGCGCCAGCAGCCAAGGACTAGCGGGAGGAGGTGAGCAGTACTTC
D: TRBD2
size: NA
V: TRBV4-1
J: TRBJ2-7

CDR3: CASSPLAGSYEQYF
DNA: TGTGCCAGCAGCCCACTAGCAGGGAGTTACGAGCAGTACTTC
D: NA
size: NA
V: TRBV9
J: TRBJ2-7

CDR3: CASSDYSPTDTQYF
DNA: TGTGCCAGCTCCGACTATTCCCCTACAGATACGCAGTATTTT
D: NA
size: NA
V: TRBV18
J: TRBJ2-3

CDR3: CATSRDRGSEKLFF
DNA: TGTGCCACCAGCAGAGACAGGGGCAGTGAAAAACTGTTTTTT
D: NA
size: NA
V: TRBV15
J: TRBJ1-4

CDR3: CASSVVAGGGHNEQFF
DNA: TGTGCCAGCTCAGTGGTAGCGGGAGGGGGCCACAATGAGCAGTTCTTC
D: TRBD2
size: NA
V: TRBV18
J: TRBJ2-1

CDR3: CASSLTGGDTEAFF
DNA: TGTGCCAGCAGCTTAACCGGGGGAGACACTGAAGCTTTCTTT
D: NA
size: few
V: TRBV7-3
J: TRBJ1-1

CDR3: CASSQGTSGADTQYF
DNA: TGCGCCAGCAGTCAGGGGACTAGCGGGGCAGATACGCAGTATTTT
D: TRBD2
size: once
V: TRBV4-1
J: TRBJ2-3

CDR3: CASSVAPSGSGEQFF
DNA: TGTGCCAGCAGCGTAGCTCCTAGCGGGAGCGGTGAGCAGTTCTTC
D: TRBD2
size: NA
V: TRBV9
J: TRBJ2-1

CDR3: CASSLRPGYHNEQFF
DNA: TGTGCCAGCAGCTTAAGGCCAGGGTACCACAATGAGCAGTTCTTC
D: NA
size: NA
V: TRBV7-3
J: TRBJ2-1

CDR3: CASSLVWDRGFTDTQYF
DNA: TGTGCCAGCAGCTTAGTTTGGGACAGAGGGTTCACAGATACGCAGTATTTT
D: TRBD1
size: NA
V: TRBV11-3
J: TRBJ2-3

CDR3: CASSLGGGTEAFF
DNA: TGTGCCAGCAGTTTGGGGGGGGGCACTGAAGCTTTCTTT
D: NA
size: NA
V: TRBV27
J: TRBJ1-1

CDR3: CASSSLAATSYNEQFF
DNA: TGTGCCAGCAGTTCCTTAGCGGCCACCTCCTACAATGAGCAGTTCTTC
D: NA
size: NA
V: TRBV28
J: TRBJ2-1

CDR3: CASSLLEGWETQYF
DNA: TGTGCCAGCAGTTTACTTGAGGGTTGGGAGACCCAGTACTTC
D: NA
size: NA
V: TRBV28
J: TRBJ2-5

CDR3: CASSPFDRPYGYTF
DNA: TGTGCCAGTAGTCCTTTCGACAGGCCCTATGGCTACACCTTC
D: NA
size: NA
V: TRBV19
J: TRBJ1-2

CDR3: CASSSQVGSGEQYF
DNA: TGTGCCAGCAGCAGTCAGGTGGGGTCGGGGGAGCAGTACTTC
D: NA
size: few
V: TRBV11-2
J: TRBJ2-7

CDR3: CASSLASSGSEPYEQYF
DNA: TGCGCCAGCAGCTTGGCGTCTAGCGGGAGTGAACCCTACGAGCAGTACTTC
D: TRBD2
size: NA
V: TRBV5-1
J: TRBJ2-7

CDR3: CASSWDRVNEKLFF
DNA: TGTGCCAGCAGCTGGGACAGGGTAAATGAAAAACTGTTTTTT
D: TRBD1
size: few
V: TRBV11-2
J: TRBJ1-4

CDR3: CASSLEETDTQYF
DNA: TGTGCCAGCAGCTTAGAAGAGACAGATACGCAGTATTTT
D: NA
size: NA
V: TRBV7-7
J: TRBJ2-3

CDR3: CASSRWDFPGDYGYTF
DNA: TGTGCCAGTAGTCGGTGGGACTTCCCTGGGGACTATGGCTACACCTTC
D: NA
size: NA
V: TRBV19
J: TRBJ1-2

CDR3: CAISGLGDRANTEAFF
DNA: TGTGCCATCAGTGGATTGGGGGACAGAGCCAACACTGAAGCTTTCTTT
D: TRBD1
size: NA
V: TRBV10-3
J: TRBJ1-1

CDR3: CASSSPGDYGYTF
DNA: TGTGCCAGCAGTAGTCCGGGGGACTATGGCTACACCTTC
D: NA
size: NA
V: TRBV28
J: TRBJ1-2

CDR3: CASSKRESANEQFF
DNA: TGTGCCAGCAGTAAGCGGGAGTCGGCCAATGAGCAGTTCTTC
D: TRBD2
size: NA
V: TRBV2
J: TRBJ2-1

CDR3: CASSLGRGSYNEQFF
DNA: TGTGCCAGCAGTTTAGGGCGGGGCTCCTACAATGAGCAGTTCTTC
D: NA
size: NA
V: TRBV27
J: TRBJ2-1

CDR3: CASSQSDSNYGYTF
DNA: TGCGCCAGCAGCCAGTCGGACAGTAACTATGGCTACACCTTC
D: NA
size: few
V: TRBV4-1
J: TRBJ1-2

CDR3: CASSQKKAGGLETQYF
DNA: TGCGCCAGCAGCCAGAAAAAAGCGGGAGGGTTGGAGACCCAGTACTTC
D: TRBD2
size: NA
V: TRBV4-1
J: TRBJ2-5

CDR3: CASSSRDSGDTDTQYF
DNA: TGTGCCAGCAGCTCCCGGGATAGCGGGGACACAGATACGCAGTATTTT
D: TRBD2
size: NA
V: TRBV5-4
J: TRBJ2-3

CDR3: CAWSVKTSKYF
DNA: TGTGCCTGGAGTGTAAAAACTAGCAAATACTTC
D: NA
size: NA
V: TRBV30
J: TRBJ2-4

CDR3: CASWTGTGNTIYF
DNA: TGTGCCAGCTGGACAGGGACTGGAAACACCATATATTTT
D: TRBD1
size: NA
V: TRBV6-5
J: TRBJ1-3

CDR3: CASSEAVTYNSPLHF
DNA: TGTGCCAGCAGTGAGGCGGTTACCTATAATTCACCCCTCCACTTT
D: NA
size: NA
V: TRBV6-1
J: TRBJ1-6

CDR3: CASRGIWEGPAGYTF
DNA: TGTGCCAGTAGGGGGATATGGGAGGGCCCAGCTGGCTACACCTTC
D: NA
size: NA
V: TRBV19
J: TRBJ1-2

CDR3: CASSLAGTGDYGYTF
DNA: TGTGCCAGCAGCTTAGCCGGGACAGGGGACTATGGCTACACCTTC
D: TRBD1
size: NA
V: TRBV7-2
J: TRBJ1-2

CDR3: CASSLAGTPYSGELFF
DNA: TGCGCCAGCAGCTTGGCCGGGACTCCCTATTCCGGGGAGCTGTTTTTT
D: NA
size: NA
V: TRBV5-1
J: TRBJ2-2

CDR3: CASRNPGTGGAQSYGYTF
DNA: TGTGCCAGCAGGAACCCCGGGACAGGGGGCGCCCAGAGCTATGGCTACACCTTC
D: TRBD1
size: NA
V: TRBV11-2
J: TRBJ1-2

CDR3: CTSSQGGGQYEQYF
DNA: TGCACCAGCAGCCAAGGGGGTGGACAGTACGAGCAGTACTTC
D: NA
size: few
V: TRBV1
J: TRBJ2-7

CDR3: CASSTLAGGVETQYF
DNA: TGTGCCAGCAGTACCTTAGCGGGAGGGGTGGAGACCCAGTACTTC
D: TRBD2
size: once
V: TRBV9
J: TRBJ2-5

CDR3: CSVVGQGAEAFF
DNA: TGCAGCGTGGTAGGCCAGGGCGCTGAAGCTTTCTTT
D: NA
size: once
V: TRBV29-1
J: TRBJ1-1

CDR3: CASSYSGSTGRGEQYF
DNA: TGTGCCAGCAGTTACTCGGGCTCAACCGGGAGAGGCGAGCAGTACTTC
D: NA
size: once
V: TRBV6-5
J: TRBJ2-7

CDR3: CASSLGFSGAIGEQFF
DNA: TGTGCCAGCAGCTTGGGCTTTAGCGGGGCTATAGGAGAGCAGTTCTTC
D: TRBD2
size: NA
V: TRBV5-6
J: TRBJ2-1

CDR3: CASSLQETQYF
DNA: TGTGCCAGCAGCCTACAAGAGACCCAGTACTTC
D: NA
size: few
V: TRBV4-2
J: TRBJ2-5

CDR3: CASSQSSGGETQYF
DNA: TGCGCCAGCAGCCAGTCTAGCGGGGGAGAGACCCAGTACTTC
D: TRBD2
size: NA
V: TRBV4-1
J: TRBJ2-5